These 2 T cell receptor beta chains came from one sample sequenced in a study of blood T cell repertoires in COVID-19. TCRdb keeps only in-frame clones here, not all; method: immunoSEQ multiplex PCR. Of 200,000 to 250,000 clones in the sample, 70% to 85% were seen once. Sequenced input: peripheral blood. Receptor source: a woman between 40 and 55 years old with active or convalescent COVID-19.

In this sample, this clone turned up once. The J gene is TRBJ1-5, the V gene TRBV3-1 (or the pseudogene TRBV3-2); possible D gene TRBD1, 5 bases. V lost 3 bases, J lost 2 bases, and 14 bases lay in between. The CDR3 is 16 amino acids. Per germline, CDR1 LGHDT and CDR2 YNNKEL (reference sequence). CDR3 coding DNA: TGTGCCAGCAGCCATACAGGCGGAATTGGCAATCAGCCCCAGCATTTT. Residues: CASSHTGGIGNQPQHF.

V gene TRBV28 combines with J gene TRBJ1-5; D gene ambiguous. The V gene lost 2 bases and the J gene lost 4 bases, with 15 bases spanning the gap. The length of the CDR3 is 16 residues. The germline CDR1 and CDR2 sequences are MDHEN and SYDVKM. In DNA, the CDR3 is TGTGCCAGCAGTTTAACCCGACGAGGGCGGAATCAGCCCCAGCATTTT. Its protein product is CASSLTRRGRNQPQHF.